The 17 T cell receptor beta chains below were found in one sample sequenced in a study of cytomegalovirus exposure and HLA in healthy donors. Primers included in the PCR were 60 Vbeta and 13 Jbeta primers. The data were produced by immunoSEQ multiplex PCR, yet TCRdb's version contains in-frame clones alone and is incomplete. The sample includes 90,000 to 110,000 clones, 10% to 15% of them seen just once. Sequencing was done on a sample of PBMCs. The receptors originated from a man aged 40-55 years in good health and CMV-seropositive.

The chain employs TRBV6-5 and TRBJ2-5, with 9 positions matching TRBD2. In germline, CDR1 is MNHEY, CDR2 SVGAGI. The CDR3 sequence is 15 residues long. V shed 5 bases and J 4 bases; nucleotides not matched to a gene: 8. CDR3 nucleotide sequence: TGTGCCAGCAGTCCCCTGACTAGCGGTACAGAGACCCAGTACTTC. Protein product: CASSPLTSGTETQYF.

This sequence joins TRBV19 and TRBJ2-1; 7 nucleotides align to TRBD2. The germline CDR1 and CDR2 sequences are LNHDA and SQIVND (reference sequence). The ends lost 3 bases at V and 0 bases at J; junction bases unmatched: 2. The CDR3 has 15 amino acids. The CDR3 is CASSISGYSYNEQFF. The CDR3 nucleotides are TGTGCCAGTAGTATTAGCGGGTACTCCTACAATGAGCAGTTCTTC. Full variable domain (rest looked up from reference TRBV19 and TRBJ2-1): DGGITQSPKYLFRKEGQNVTLSCEQNLNHDAMYWYRQDPGQGLRLIYYSQIVNDFQKGDIAEGYSVSREKKESFPLTVTSAQKNPTAFYLCASSISGYSYNEQFFGPGTRLTVL.

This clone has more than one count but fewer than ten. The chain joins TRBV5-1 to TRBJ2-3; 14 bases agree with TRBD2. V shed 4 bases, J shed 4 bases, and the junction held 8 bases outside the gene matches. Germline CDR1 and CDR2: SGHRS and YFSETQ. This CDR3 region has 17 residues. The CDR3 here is CASSTGLAGARADTQYF. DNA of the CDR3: TGCGCCAGCAGCACGGGACTAGCGGGAGCGAGGGCAGATACGCAGTATTTT.

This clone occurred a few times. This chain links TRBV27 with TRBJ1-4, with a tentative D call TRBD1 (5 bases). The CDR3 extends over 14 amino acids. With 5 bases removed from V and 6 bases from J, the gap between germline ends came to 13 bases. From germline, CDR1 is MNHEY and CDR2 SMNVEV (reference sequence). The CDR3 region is CASSRNPGDEKLFF. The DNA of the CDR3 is TGTGCCAGCAGTAGGAATCCGGGGGATGAAAAACTGTTTTTT.

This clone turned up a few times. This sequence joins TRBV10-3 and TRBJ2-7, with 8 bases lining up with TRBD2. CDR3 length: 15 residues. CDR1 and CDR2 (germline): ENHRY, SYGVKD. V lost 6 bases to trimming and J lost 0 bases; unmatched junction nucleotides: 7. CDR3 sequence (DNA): TGTGCCATCAGGAGGTCTAGCGGGTTCTCCTACGAGCAGTACTTC. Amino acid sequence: CAIRRSSGFSYEQYF.

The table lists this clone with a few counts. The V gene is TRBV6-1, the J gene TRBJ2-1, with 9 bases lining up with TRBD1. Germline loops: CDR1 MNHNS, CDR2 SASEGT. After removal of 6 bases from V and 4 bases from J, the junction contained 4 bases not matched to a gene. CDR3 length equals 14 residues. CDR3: CASRDRGSYNEQFF. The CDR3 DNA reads TGTGCCAGCAGGGACAGGGGTTCTTACAATGAGCAGTTCTTC.

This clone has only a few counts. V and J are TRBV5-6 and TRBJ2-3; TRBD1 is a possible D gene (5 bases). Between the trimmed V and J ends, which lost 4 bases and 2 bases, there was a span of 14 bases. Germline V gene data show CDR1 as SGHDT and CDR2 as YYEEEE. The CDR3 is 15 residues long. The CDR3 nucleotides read TGTGCCAGCAGCCAGGACACTTCCCTCACAGATACGCAGTATTTT. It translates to CASSQDTSLTDTQYF.

The CDR3 DNA follows: TGTGCCAGCACTACAGGGTGGGGCAATCAGCCCCAGCATTTT. It codes for CASTTGWGNQPQHF. The rearrangement joins TRBV28 to TRBJ1-5, with D maybe TRBD1 (6 bases). Germline V gene sequence: CDR1 MDHEN, CDR2 SYDVKM. Trimming cost V 7 bases and J 2 bases, with 12 bases left between them. The CDR3 covers 14 residues.

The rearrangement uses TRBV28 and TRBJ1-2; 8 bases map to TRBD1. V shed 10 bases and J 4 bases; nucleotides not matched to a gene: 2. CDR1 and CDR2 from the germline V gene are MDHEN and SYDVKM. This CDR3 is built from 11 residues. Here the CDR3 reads CAIGTGYGYTF. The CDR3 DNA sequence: TGTGCCATCGGGACAGGCTATGGCTACACCTTC.

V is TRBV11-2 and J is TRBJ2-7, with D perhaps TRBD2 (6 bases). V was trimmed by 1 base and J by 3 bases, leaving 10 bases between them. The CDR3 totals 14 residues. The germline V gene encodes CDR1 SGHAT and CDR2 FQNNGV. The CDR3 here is CASSLGGTLYEQYF. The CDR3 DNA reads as TGTGCCAGCAGCTTAGGTGGGACTCTCTACGAGCAGTACTTC.

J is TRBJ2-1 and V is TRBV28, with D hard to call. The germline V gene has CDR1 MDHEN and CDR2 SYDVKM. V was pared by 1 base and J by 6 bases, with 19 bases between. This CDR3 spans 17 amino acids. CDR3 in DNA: TGTGCCAGCAGTTTATCAGGTGGCAGATCGATTGGCAATGAGCAGTTCTTC. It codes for CASSLSGGRSIGNEQFF.

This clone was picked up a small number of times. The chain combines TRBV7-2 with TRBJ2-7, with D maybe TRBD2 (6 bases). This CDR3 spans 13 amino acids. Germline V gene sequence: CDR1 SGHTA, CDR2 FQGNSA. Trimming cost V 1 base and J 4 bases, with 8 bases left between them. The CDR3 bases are TGTGCCAGCAGCTTAGTGGGGAGGTACGAGCAGTACTTC. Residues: CASSLVGRYEQYF.

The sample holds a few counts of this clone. The CDR3 loop reads CASSEGGQYF. As DNA, the CDR3 is TGTGCCAGCAGTGAGGGGGGGCAGTACTTC. The chain uses TRBV6-1 and TRBJ2-7, with a weak D call TRBD2 (6 bases). Germline V gene lookup returns CDR1 MNHNS and CDR2 SASEGT. The V gene lost 3 bases and the J gene lost 9 bases, with 6 bases spanning the gap. This CDR3 contains 10 residues.

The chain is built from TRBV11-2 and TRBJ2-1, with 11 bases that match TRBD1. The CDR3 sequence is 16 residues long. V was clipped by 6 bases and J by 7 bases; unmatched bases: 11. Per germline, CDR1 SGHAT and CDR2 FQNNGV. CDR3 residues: CASRRIRDRGMNEQFF. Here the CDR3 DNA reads TGTGCCAGCAGGCGGATCCGGGACAGGGGGATGAATGAGCAGTTCTTC.

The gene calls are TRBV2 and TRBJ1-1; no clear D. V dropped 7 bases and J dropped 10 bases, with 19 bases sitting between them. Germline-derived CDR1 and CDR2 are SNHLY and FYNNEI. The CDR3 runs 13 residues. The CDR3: CASNLLASSAAFF. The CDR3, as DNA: TGTGCCAGCAATTTACTCGCATCTTCCGCAGCTTTCTTT.

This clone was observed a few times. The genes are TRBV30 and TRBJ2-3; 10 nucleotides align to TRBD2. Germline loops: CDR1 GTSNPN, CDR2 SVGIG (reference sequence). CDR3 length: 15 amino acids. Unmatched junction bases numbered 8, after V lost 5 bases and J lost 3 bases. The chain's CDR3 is CAWGVPSGSTDTQYF. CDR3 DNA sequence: TGTGCCTGGGGGGTCCCTAGCGGGAGTACAGATACGCAGTATTTT.

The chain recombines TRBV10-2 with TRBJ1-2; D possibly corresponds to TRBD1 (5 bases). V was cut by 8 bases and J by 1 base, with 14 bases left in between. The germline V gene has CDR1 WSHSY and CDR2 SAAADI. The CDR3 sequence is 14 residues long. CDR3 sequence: CASGGGLVNYGYTF. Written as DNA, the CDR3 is TGCGCCAGCGGGGGGGGTTTGGTTAACTATGGCTACACCTTC.